Below are 2 T cell receptor beta chains sequenced from a single sample in a study of tumor and adjacent non-tumor tissue in lung cancer. The library came from three nested PCR rounds adapted from ARM-PCR protocols. TCRdb reanalysed the multiplex PCR reads using MiXCR and keeps one entry per CDR3 protein. The data contain 85,000 to 130,000 distinct CDR3 sequences, about 62% of them singletons. This sample's RNA came from whole unsorted tissue. This non-tumor lung sample came from over 3 cm beyond the tumor edge. The specimen sequenced was distant non-tumor lung tissue. The receptors stem from a man aged 30-40 years with non-small cell lung cancer.

Concerning this clonotype itself: An end of the junction differs from the germline gene, which may be a read error. The chain employs TRBV20-1 and TRBJ2-2; tentative D call: TRBD2 (5 bases). From germline, CDR1 is DFQATT and CDR2 SNEGSKA (reference sequence). The length of the CDR3 is 16 residues. As DNA, the CDR3 is TGCAGTGCTAGAGCCTATGAAGGGAGTGTATCCGGGGAGCTGTTCTTT. Its translation: CSARAYEGSVSGELFF.

This clonotype appeared many times. V and J are TRBV4-1 and TRBJ2-5; TRBD1 is a possible D gene (7 bases). Germline V gene data show CDR1 as MGHRA and CDR2 as YSYEKL. The CDR3 has 15 residues. The V end was cut by 3 bases, the J end by 5 bases, with 16 bases between. The CDR3 reads CASSQPTGAGETQYF. CDR3 nucleotides: TGCGCCAGCAGCCAGCCTACAGGGGCGGGGGAGACCCAGTACTTC.